The 20 T cell receptor beta chains listed next were all sequenced from one sample in a study of CD8+ T cells in alopecia areata (dated by TCRdb to 2017 to 2018). Preparation of the library involved the immunoSEQ multiplex PCR assay. RNA was extracted from all samples and reverse transcribed into cDNA, which served as template for TCR sequencing. TCRdb holds this immuneACCESS table with in-frame rearrangements only. Some clones are missing; in checked studies, unresolved V genes explain under half, and the rest has no known cause. The table shows about 120,000 clones here, with no singletons. Jointly, the top ten make up around 20% of the sample. The sample consisted of lesional skin. The receptors were gathered from a C3H/HeJ mouse with alopecia areata. The MHC haplotype that this mouse strain carries is H2-k.

As regards this clone: The genes and germline here are from mouse. With the read ending 4 residues before the CDR3 end, the germline J gene is used to fill in that end. The chain recombines TRBV19 with TRBJ2-1; no clear D. The CDR3 covers 13 residues. Germline values: CDR1 FNHDT, CDR2 SITEND (reference sequence). V lost 1 base and J 4 bases, leaving 6 bases between the germline ends. The CDR3 loop reads CASSIRGYAEQFF. The sequenced CDR3 bases are TGTGCCAGCAGTATACGAGGGTATGCT.

Only a few counts were recorded for this clone. Gene names denote mouse genes. The read ends 4 residues early relative to the CDR3; the germline J gene fills the gap. This rearrangement joins TRBV1 to TRBJ1-4; D is ambiguous. Germline-derived CDR1 and CDR2 are NSQYPW and LRSPGD (reference sequence). Trimming left V 4 bases short and J 0 bases short, with 9 bases between. This CDR3 has 15 amino acids. The chain's CDR3 is CTCSGHRISNERLFF. The DNA read from the CDR3 is TGCACCTGCAGTGGACATAGAATTTCCAACGAA.

The sample holds a few counts of this clone. Genes and germline come from the mouse. The CDR3 region is CASSSGWKNTLYF. The part of the CDR3 DNA that was read is TGTGCTAGCAGTAGTGGCTGGAAAAAC. This chain links TRBV17 with TRBJ2-4, with no clear D. The read halts 4 residues ahead of the CDR3 end, with the missing end drawn from the germline J gene. CDR1 and CDR2 (germline): MNHDT, YYDKIL. The CDR3 totals 13 residues.

This clone was seen a few times. Germline and genes: mouse. This CDR3 reads CTCSADPGAANERLFF. CDR3 DNA, as far as it was read: TGCACCTGCAGTGCAGATCCTGGGGCAGCCAACGAA. The V call is TRBV1, the J call TRBJ1-4; D may be TRBD1 (5 bases). Read data end 4 residues before the CDR3 end; the end is taken from the germline J gene. Looked up from germline, CDR1 is NSQYPW and CDR2 is LRSPGD (reference sequence). CDR3 length: 16 amino acids. V was pared by 0 bases and J by 3 bases, with 11 bases between.

This clone has only a few counts. Gene names and germline match the mouse. The read comes to an end 4 residues before the CDR3 does, leaving the germline J gene to fill in the end. This rearrangement joins TRBV1 to TRBJ2-5; 8 nucleotides align to TRBD2. The junction had 5 bases not matched to a gene; V was cut back by 0 bases and J by 0 bases. This CDR3 has 17 residues. Germline V gene sequence: CDR1 NSQYPW, CDR2 LRSPGD (reference sequence). CDR3 DNA (partial): TGCACCTGCAGTGCAGATGGGGGGGGCCTTAACCAAGAC. It encodes CTCSADGGGLNQD. The whole CDR3 region reads CTCSADGGGLNQDTQYF.

Comment on this clone: The germline and genes are mouse ones. The CDR3 extends 4 residues past the end of the read, so its final part is completed from the germline J gene. V is TRBV17 and J is TRBJ2-1; no definite D call. The V end lost 3 bases, the J end lost 1 base, and 7 bases lay between the germline ends. This CDR3 contains 14 residues. Germline V gives CDR1 MNHDT, CDR2 YYDKIL. The CDR3 DNA, read in part, is TGTGCTAGCAGTAGCTCACAGAACTATGCT. Protein product: CASSSSQNYA. Given in full, the CDR3 is CASSSSQNYAEQFF.

About this clone: The protein here is the DNA translation, as the TCRdb protein differs from it at residue 13. Mouse gene names and germline throughout. The read is 3 residues too short to cover the CDR3 end, so that end is filled in from the germline J gene. This chain joins TRBV13-3 and TRBJ1-3; weak D call: TRBD1 (6 bases). The CDR3 length is 16 residues. Germline lookup yields CDR1 NNHDY and CDR2 SYVADS. V lost 4 bases, J lost 0 bases, and 14 bases lay in between. The CDR3 sequence: CASSLSGTLSGNTLYF. The covered CDR3 bases are TGTGCCAGCAGTCTTTCCGGGACACTTTCTGGAAATACG.

This clone occurred a few times. The gene names here belong to mouse. Read sequence stops 4 residues before the CDR3 end, and the germline J gene provides the missing end. V and J are TRBV13-2 and TRBJ2-7; D not resolved. CDR3 length equals 11 residues. Trimming removed 6 bases at V and 2 bases at J, with 6 bases between. Germline V gene sequence: CDR1 NNHNN, CDR2 SYGAGS (reference sequence). The CDR3 is CASDQTYEQYF. The sequenced part of the CDR3 DNA is TGTGCCAGCGACCAGACCTAT.

Of note for this clone: TCRdb and the translated DNA give different amino acids at residue 13; the protein presented here is the one translated from the DNA. The gene symbols are mouse symbols. The read halts 3 residues ahead of the CDR3 end, with the missing end drawn from the germline J gene. This chain joins TRBV13-2 and TRBJ1-6; D gene unclear. TRBJ1-6 is known as an ORF, though its function is uncertain. This CDR3 comprises 16 residues. In germline, CDR1 is NNHNN, CDR2 SYGAGS (reference sequence). Trimming took off 0 bases at V and 0 bases at J, with 7 bases between the two ends. The chain's CDR3 is CASGDAQRSYNSPLYF. CDR3 bases read: TGTGCCAGCGGTGATGCCCAGCGTTCCTATAATTCGCCC.

About this clone itself: Germline and genes here are mouse. From the germline J gene comes the end of the CDR3, since the read stops 4 residues before it. This chain links TRBV1 with TRBJ2-1; TRBD1 aligns across 10 bases. Per the germline V gene, CDR1 is NSQYPW and CDR2 is LRSPGD (reference sequence). The CDR3 has 15 amino acids. Incomplete CDR3 DNA: TGCACCTGCAGTGCAGATTCGACAGGGGGCGCT. Amino acid sequence: CTCSADSTGGA. The whole CDR3 protein is CTCSADSTGGAEQFF. Together with reference TRBV1 and TRBJ2-1, the CDR3 gives the full variable domain: VTLLEQNPRWRLVPRGQAVNLRCILKNSQYPWMSWYQQDLQKQLQWLFTLRSPGDKEVKSLPGADYLATRVTDTELRLQVANMSQGRTLYCTCSADSTGGAEQFFGPGTRLTVL.

This clone has at least ten counts. Genes here carry mouse names. The read terminates 4 residues ahead of where the CDR3 ends, so the germline J gene completes it. The V and J genes are TRBV13-3 and TRBJ2-1; 7 nucleotides agree with TRBD1. Germline assignment: CDR1 NNHDY and CDR2 SYVADS. Losses at the gene ends were 3 bases for V and 1 base for J; bases not matched to a gene: 7. The CDR3 covers 16 residues. CDR3: CASSVTGTVNYAEQFF. Incomplete CDR3 DNA: TGTGCCAGCAGTGTGACAGGGACCGTCAACTATGCT.

This clone was counted a few times. Gene and germline names: mouse. Read sequence stops 4 residues before the CDR3 end, and the germline J gene provides the missing end. This chain uses TRBV13-3 with TRBJ2-4; D unclear. The length of the CDR3 is 15 residues. Germline V gene sequence: CDR1 NNHDY, CDR2 SYVADS. Trimming removed 2 bases at V and 0 bases at J, with 10 bases between. Incomplete CDR3 DNA: TGTGCCAGCAGTGACAGGAGGGTTAGTCAAAAC. Amino acid sequence: CASSDRRVSQN. The entire CDR3 sequence reads CASSDRRVSQNTLYF.

This clone was found a few times. Gene labels here are mouse ones. The sequenced fragment ends 4 residues before the CDR3 boundary, so the rest is inferred from the germline J gene. The V call is TRBV13-3, the J call TRBJ1-1; a possible D gene is TRBD1 (6 bases). The CDR3 extends over 15 amino acids. Germline CDR1 reads NNHDY; CDR2 reads SYVADS. CDR3 amino acids: CASSGRDWGGGEVFF. The DNA read from the CDR3 is TGTGCCAGCAGTGGCCGGGACTGGGGGGGCGGA.

A few counts support this clone. Genes here carry mouse names. The read terminates 4 residues before the CDR3 end, so the remaining end is supplied by the germline J gene. This CDR3 is also generated by other DNA sequences in the sample. V is TRBV13-2 and J is TRBJ2-1, with TRBD2 identical over 9 bases. The J segment lost 3 bases and the V segment lost 1 base, leaving 2 bases of the junction unmatched. The CDR3 spans 15 residues. Germline V gene data show CDR1 as NNHNN and CDR2 as SYGAGS (reference sequence). CDR3 amino acids: CASGDPGGGYAEQFF. CDR3 DNA, as far as it was read: TGTGCCAGCGGTGATCCTGGGGGGGGCTATGCT.

This clone showed up just a few times. The gene names here belong to mouse. The read halts 4 residues ahead of the CDR3 end, with the missing end drawn from the germline J gene. The chain carries TRBV2 and TRBJ2-2; D is ambiguous. Germline-derived CDR1 and CDR2 are LGHNA and YSYQKL. Trimming took 0 bases from V and 2 from J, leaving 7 bases between them. The CDR3 extends over 15 amino acids. The CDR3 DNA, read in part, is TGTGCCAGCAGCCAAGAGTCAACTAACACCGGG. Amino acid sequence: CASSQESTNTG. The whole CDR3 protein is CASSQESTNTGQLYF.

Details on this clone: The germline and genes are mouse ones. The sequence runs out 4 residues before the end of the CDR3; the remainder is reconstructed from the germline J gene. This chain links TRBV19 with TRBJ2-7; TRBD2 aligns across 13 bases. This CDR3 is built from 15 residues. Germline assignment: CDR1 FNHDT and CDR2 SITEND (reference sequence). The sequenced part of the CDR3 DNA is TGTGCCAGCAGTATCGGGACTGGGGGGGAGTAT. This encodes CASSIGTGGEY. The entire CDR3 reads CASSIGTGGEYEQYF.

Only a few counts were recorded for this clone. Germline and genes here are mouse. The CDR3 end falls 4 residues outside the read, so it is completed with the germline J gene. The genes are TRBV13-1 and TRBJ2-7; D is ambiguous. Germline values: CDR1 NSHNY, CDR2 SYGAGN. Trimming took off 0 bases at V and 3 bases at J, with 7 bases between the two ends. The CDR3 runs to 13 residues. The CDR3 loop reads CASSDAPLYEQYF. The covered CDR3 bases are TGTGCCAGCAGTGATGCCCCCCTCTAT.

Notes on this clone: Mouse names are used for the genes. The missing CDR3 end, 4 residues past where the read stops, is filled in from the germline J gene. This rearrangement joins TRBV13-1 to TRBJ2-1; TRBD2 aligns across 10 bases. There are 15 residues in the CDR3. Per germline, CDR1 NSHNY and CDR2 SYGAGN. Germline trimming cut 7 bases from V and 0 bases from J; bases unmatched to any gene: 4. The CDR3 loop reads CASRDWGYNYAEQFF. CDR3 bases read: TGTGCCAGCCGGGACTGGGGTTATAACTATGCT.

This clone was seen more than once but under ten times. Genes and germline come from the mouse. The read falls 4 residues short of the CDR3 end, and the missing part is taken from the germline J gene. This sequence joins TRBV14 and TRBJ2-3, with a possible D match to TRBD1 (5 bases). With 1 base removed from V and 0 bases from J, the gap between germline ends came to 15 bases. The CDR3 is 17 residues long. Germline V gene sequence: CDR1 SGHDT, CDR2 FRDEAV. The CDR3 is CASSFPRQTTSAETLYF. The part of the CDR3 DNA that was read is TGTGCCAGCAGTTTCCCTCGACAGACCACTAGTGCAGAA.

In its sample, this clone was seen a few times. Germline and genes: mouse. The read finishes 4 residues shy of the CDR3 end, and the germline J gene is used to complete it. The J gene is TRBJ2-2, the V gene TRBV1; 12 bases fit TRBD2. CDR1 and CDR2 from the germline V gene are NSQYPW and LRSPGD (reference sequence). J lost 1 base, V lost 6 bases, and 3 bases had no gene match. CDR3 size: 16 residues. The sequenced part of the CDR3 DNA is TGCACCTGCAGAGAGGACTGGGGGGGAAACACCGGG. The encoded protein is CTCREDWGGNTG. The CDR3 in full is CTCREDWGGNTGQLYF.